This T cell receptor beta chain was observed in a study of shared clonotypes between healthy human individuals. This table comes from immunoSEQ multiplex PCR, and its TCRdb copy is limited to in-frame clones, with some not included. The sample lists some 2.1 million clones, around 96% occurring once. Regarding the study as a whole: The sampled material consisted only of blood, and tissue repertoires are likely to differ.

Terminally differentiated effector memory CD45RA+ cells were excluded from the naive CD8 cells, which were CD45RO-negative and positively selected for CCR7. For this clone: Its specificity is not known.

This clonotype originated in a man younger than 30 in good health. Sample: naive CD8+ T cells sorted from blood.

CDR3: CASSVVGGSEGYTF. CDR3 DNA: TGTGCCAGCAGCGTAGTTGGAGGGTCCGAGGGCTACACCTTC. The chain uses TRBV9 and TRBJ1-2; D remains ambiguous. Trimming took off 0 bases at V and 8 bases at J, with 14 bases between the two ends. Germline lookup yields CDR1 SGDLS and CDR2 YYNGEE. The CDR3 runs 14 residues.